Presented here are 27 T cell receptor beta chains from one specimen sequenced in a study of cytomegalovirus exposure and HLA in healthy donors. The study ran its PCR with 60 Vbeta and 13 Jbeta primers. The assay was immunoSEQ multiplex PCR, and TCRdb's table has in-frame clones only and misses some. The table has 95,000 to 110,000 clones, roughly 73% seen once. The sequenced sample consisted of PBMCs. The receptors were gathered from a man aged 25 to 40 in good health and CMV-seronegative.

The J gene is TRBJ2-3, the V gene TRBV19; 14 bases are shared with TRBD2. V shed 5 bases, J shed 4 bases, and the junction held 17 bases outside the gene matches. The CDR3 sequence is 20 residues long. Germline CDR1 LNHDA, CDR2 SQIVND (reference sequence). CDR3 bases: TGTGCCAGTAGTCCAAGGGGGACTAGCGGGAGAGGTCTGTTGCCAGATACGCAGTATTTT. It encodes CASSPRGTSGRGLLPDTQYF.

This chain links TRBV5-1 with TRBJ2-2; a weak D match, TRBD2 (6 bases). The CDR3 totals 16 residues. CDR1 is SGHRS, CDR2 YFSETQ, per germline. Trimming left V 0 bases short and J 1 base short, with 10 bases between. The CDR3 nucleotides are TGCGCCAGCAGCTTGGCCACTAGCCTGAACACCGGGGAGCTGTTTTTT. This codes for CASSLATSLNTGELFF. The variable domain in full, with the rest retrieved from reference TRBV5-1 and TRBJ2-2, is KAGVTQTPRYLIKTRGQQVTLSCSPISGHRSVSWYQQTPGQGLQFLFEYFSETQRNKGNFPGRFSGRQFSNSRSEMNVSTLELGDSALYLCASSLATSLNTGELFFGEGSRLTVL.

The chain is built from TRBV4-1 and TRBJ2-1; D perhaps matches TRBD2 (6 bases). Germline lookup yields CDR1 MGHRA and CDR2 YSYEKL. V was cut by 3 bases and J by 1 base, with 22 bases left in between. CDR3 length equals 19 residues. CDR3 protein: CASSQLEGMLGRSYNEQFF. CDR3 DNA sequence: TGCGCCAGCAGCCAGTTGGAGGGCATGTTGGGAAGGTCCTACAATGAGCAGTTCTTC.

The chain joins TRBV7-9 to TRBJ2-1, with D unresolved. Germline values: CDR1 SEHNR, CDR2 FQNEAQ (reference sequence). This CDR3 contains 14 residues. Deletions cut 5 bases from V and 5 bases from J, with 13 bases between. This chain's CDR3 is CASSPVLSDNEQFF. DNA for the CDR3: TGTGCCAGCAGCCCAGTACTATCCGACAATGAGCAGTTCTTC.

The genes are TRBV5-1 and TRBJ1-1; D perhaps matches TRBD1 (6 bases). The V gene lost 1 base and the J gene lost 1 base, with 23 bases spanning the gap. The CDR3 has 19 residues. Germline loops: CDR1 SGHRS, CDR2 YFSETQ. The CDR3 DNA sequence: TGCGCCAGCAGCTTGACCGGGACAAGGGCGGGGGCCAGGAACACTGAAGCTTTCTTT. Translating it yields CASSLTGTRAGARNTEAFF.

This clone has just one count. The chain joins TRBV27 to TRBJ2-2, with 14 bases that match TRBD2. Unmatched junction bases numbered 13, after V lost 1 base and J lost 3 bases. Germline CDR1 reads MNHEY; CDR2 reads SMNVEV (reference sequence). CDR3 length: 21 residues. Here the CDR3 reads CASSLLHPGLAGVWDTGELFF. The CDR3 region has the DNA TGTGCCAGCAGTTTATTGCATCCGGGACTAGCGGGAGTGTGGGACACCGGGGAGCTGTTTTTT.

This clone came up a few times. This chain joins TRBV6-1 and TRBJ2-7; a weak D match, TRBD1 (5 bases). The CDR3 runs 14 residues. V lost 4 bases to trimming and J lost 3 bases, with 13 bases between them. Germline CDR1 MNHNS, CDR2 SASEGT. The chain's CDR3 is CASSATAGYYEQYF. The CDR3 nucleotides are TGTGCCAGCAGTGCGACAGCTGGATACTACGAGCAGTACTTC.

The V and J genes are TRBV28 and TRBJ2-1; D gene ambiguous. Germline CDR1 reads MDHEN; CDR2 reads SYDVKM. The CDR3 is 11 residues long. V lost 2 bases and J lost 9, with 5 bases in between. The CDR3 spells CASSLLSEQFF. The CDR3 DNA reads TGTGCCAGCAGTTTACTAAGTGAGCAGTTCTTC.

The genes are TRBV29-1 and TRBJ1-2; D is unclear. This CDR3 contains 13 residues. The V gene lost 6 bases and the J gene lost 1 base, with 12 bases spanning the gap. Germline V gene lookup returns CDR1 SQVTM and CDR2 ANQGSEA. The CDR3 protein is CSVAAGINYGYTF. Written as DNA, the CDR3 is TGCAGCGTAGCGGCTGGAATTAACTATGGCTACACCTTC.

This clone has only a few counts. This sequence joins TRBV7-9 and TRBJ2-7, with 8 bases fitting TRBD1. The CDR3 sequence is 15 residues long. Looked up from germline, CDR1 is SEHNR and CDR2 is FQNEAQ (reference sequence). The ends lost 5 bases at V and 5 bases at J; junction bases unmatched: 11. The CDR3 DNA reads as TGTGCCAGCAGCCTAACGGACAGGGAGAAGAACGAGCAGTACTTC. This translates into CASSLTDREKNEQYF.

CDR3 amino acids: CASSLDSGGYEQYF. In DNA, the CDR3 is TGTGCCAGCAGCTTAGATAGCGGGGGCTACGAGCAGTACTTC. The chain recombines TRBV5-6 with TRBJ2-7, with 9 positions matching TRBD2. The CDR3 contains 14 residues. V dropped 2 bases and J dropped 3; count of bases not matched to a gene: 3. Germline V gene sequence: CDR1 SGHDT, CDR2 YYEEEE.

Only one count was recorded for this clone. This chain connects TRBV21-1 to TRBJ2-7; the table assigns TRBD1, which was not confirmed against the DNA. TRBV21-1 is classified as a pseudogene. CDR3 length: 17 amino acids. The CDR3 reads CASSKSLPGTANYEQYF. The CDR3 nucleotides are TGTGCCAGCAGCAAATCCTTACCTGGGACAGCCAACTACGAGCAGTACTTC.

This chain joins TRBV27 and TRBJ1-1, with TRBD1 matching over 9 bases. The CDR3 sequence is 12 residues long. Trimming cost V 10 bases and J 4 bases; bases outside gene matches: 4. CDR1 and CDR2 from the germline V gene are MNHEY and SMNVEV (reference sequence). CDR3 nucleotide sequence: TGTGCCACCAAGACAGGGGGCACTGAAGCTTTCTTT. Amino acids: CATKTGGTEAFF.

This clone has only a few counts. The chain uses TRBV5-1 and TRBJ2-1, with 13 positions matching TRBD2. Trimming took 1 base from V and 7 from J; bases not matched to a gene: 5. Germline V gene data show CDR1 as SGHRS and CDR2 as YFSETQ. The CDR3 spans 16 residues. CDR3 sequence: CASSLSGTSGINEQFF. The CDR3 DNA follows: TGCGCCAGCAGCTTGTCTGGGACTAGCGGGATAAATGAGCAGTTCTTC.

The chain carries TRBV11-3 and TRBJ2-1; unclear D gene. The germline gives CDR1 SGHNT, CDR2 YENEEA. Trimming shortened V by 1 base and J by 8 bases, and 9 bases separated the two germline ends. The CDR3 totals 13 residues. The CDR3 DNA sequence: TGTGCCAGCAGCTTAGCCCTCGAGCATGAGCAGTTCTTC. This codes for CASSLALEHEQFF.

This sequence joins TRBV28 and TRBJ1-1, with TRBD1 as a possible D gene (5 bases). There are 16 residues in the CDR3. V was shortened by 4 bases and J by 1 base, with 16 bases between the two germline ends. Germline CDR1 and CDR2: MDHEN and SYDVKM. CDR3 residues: CASSSRDSHSNTEAFF. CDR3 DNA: TGTGCCAGCAGTTCCCGGGACTCCCACTCGAACACTGAAGCTTTCTTT.

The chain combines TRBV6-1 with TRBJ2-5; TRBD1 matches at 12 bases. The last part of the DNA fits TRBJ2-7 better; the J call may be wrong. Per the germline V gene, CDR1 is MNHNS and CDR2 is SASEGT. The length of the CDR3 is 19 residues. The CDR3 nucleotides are TGTGCCAGCAGTGCCCCTCGATTCTTTGCCGGGACAGGGGGCCACGAGCAGTACTTC. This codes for CASSAPRFFAGTGGHEQYF.

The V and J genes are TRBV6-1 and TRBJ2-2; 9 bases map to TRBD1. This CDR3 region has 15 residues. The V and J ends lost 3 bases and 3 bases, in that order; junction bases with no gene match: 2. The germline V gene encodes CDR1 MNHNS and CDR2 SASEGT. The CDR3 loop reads CASSETGGDTGELFF. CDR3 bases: TGTGCCAGCAGTGAGACAGGGGGGGACACCGGGGAGCTGTTTTTT.

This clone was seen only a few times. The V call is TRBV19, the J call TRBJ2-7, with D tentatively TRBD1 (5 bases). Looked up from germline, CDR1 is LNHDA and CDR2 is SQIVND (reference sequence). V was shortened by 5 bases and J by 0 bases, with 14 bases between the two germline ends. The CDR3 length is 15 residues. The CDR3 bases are TGTGCCAGTAGTGGCGACAGCCTTGGCTCCTACGAGCAGTACTTC. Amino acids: CASSGDSLGSYEQYF.

The CDR3 loop is CASSLPRDRAGNQPQHF. As DNA, the CDR3 is TGTGCCAGCAGTTTACCTAGGGACAGGGCGGGCAATCAGCCCCAGCATTTT. This chain links TRBV28 with TRBJ1-5; 9 nucleotides agree with TRBD1. The trim removed 2 bases at V and 2 bases at J, leaving 7 bases unmatched. The CDR3 extends over 17 amino acids. Germline CDR1 is MDHEN and CDR2 is SYDVKM.

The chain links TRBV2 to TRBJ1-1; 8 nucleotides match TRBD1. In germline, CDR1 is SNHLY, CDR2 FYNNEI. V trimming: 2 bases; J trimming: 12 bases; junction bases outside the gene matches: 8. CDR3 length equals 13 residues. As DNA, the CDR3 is TGTGCCAGCAGTGAACCGACAGGGGCCCACACTTTCTTT. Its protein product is CASSEPTGAHTFF.

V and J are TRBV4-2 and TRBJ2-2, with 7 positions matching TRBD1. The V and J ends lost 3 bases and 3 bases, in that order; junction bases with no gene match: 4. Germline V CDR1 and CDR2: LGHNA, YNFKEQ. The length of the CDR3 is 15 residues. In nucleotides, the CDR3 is TGTGCCAGCAGCCATACAACAGGGGACACCGGGGAGCTGTTTTTT. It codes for CASSHTTGDTGELFF.

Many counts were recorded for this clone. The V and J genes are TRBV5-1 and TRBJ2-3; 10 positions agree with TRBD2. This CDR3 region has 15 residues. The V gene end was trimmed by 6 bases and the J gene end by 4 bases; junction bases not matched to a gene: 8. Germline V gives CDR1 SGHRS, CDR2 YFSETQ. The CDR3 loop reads CASTSLAGGADTQYF. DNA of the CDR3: TGCGCCAGCACAAGTTTAGCGGGGGGTGCAGATACGCAGTATTTT.

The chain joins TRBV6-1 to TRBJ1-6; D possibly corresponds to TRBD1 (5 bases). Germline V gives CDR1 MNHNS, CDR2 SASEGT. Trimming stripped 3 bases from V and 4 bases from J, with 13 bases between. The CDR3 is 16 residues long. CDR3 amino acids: CASSDSISGYNSPLHF. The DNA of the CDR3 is TGTGCCAGCAGTGACAGCATATCAGGGTATAATTCACCCCTCCACTTT.

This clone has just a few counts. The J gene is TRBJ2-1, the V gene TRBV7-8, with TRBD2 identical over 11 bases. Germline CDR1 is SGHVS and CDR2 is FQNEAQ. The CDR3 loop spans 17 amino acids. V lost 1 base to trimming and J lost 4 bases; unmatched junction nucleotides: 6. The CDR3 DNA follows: TGTGCCAGCAGCTTAGGAGTGATAGCGGGGGGGTACAATGAGCAGTTCTTC. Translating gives CASSLGVIAGGYNEQFF.

The CDR3, as DNA: TGTGCCAGCAGGGAATACAGTGCACAAGACTACGAGCAGTACTTC. As protein: CASREYSAQDYEQYF. V gene TRBV2 combines with J gene TRBJ2-5; D gene unclear. The better agreement between TRBJ2-7 and the DNA end casts doubt on the J call. This CDR3 spans 15 amino acids. Per germline, CDR1 SNHLY and CDR2 FYNNEI.

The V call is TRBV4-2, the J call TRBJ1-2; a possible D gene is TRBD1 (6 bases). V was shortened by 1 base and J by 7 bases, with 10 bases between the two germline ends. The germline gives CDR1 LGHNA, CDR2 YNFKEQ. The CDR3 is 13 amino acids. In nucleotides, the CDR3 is TGTGCCAGCAGCCAAGGGCAGGGGCGTGGCTACACCTTC. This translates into CASSQGQGRGYTF.